The 9 T cell receptor beta chains below come from one sample, sequenced in a study of beta chain features in type 1 diabetes. Isolated RNA was reverse transcribed in full, so expressed TCRB transcripts were sequenced. Only in-frame clones appear in the TCRdb table, and some are missing; sequencing was by immunoSEQ multiplex PCR. The table lists over 40,000 clones, over 50% of them singletons. The sample comprised Tregs from blood. These TCRs come from a young woman in good health.

This clone was picked up a small number of times. The CDR3: CASIKAGAGDNEQFF. CDR3 DNA sequence: TGTGCCAGCATTAAAGCGGGAGCCGGCGACAATGAGCAGTTCTTC. This chain uses TRBV28 with TRBJ2-1; 8 nucleotides agree with TRBD2. This CDR3 comprises 15 residues. J gave up 5 bases and V 7 bases, and 10 bases lay outside the gene matches. Germline V gives CDR1 MDHEN, CDR2 SYDVKM.

The gene calls are TRBV4-2 and TRBJ2-5, with D hard to call. V lost 1 base, J lost 2 bases, and 5 bases lay in between. The CDR3 loop spans 13 amino acids. CDR1 and CDR2 from the germline V gene are LGHNA and YNFKEQ. CDR3 sequence: CASSQVLQETQYF. The CDR3 DNA is TGTGCCAGCAGCCAAGTATTGCAAGAGACCCAGTACTTC.

V is TRBV28 and J is TRBJ2-1, with D tentatively TRBD2 (6 bases). The CDR3 contains 16 residues. The ends were cut back, 5 bases at V and 0 bases at J, with 14 bases in the middle. In germline, CDR1 is MDHEN, CDR2 SYDVKM. CDR3 region: CASSRYSGPSYNEQFF. CDR3 DNA: TGTGCCAGCAGTCGATATAGCGGACCCTCCTACAATGAGCAGTTCTTC.

The chain couples TRBV5-1 to TRBJ1-1; TRBD1 might be the D (6 bases). V lost 4 bases to trimming and J lost 3 bases, with 13 bases between them. The CDR3 runs 14 residues. Germline lookup yields CDR1 SGHRS and CDR2 YFSETQ. The CDR3 bases are TGCGCCAGCAGCCAAGACAGGATTGACACTGAAGCTTTCTTT. This translates into CASSQDRIDTEAFF.

The CDR3 coding sequence is TGTGCCAGCAGCTTAGCGGGCCGTGATGGCTACACCTTC. This codes for CASSLAGRDGYTF. The rearrangement uses TRBV7-6 and TRBJ1-2; no clear D. The CDR3 is made up of 13 amino acids. Germline values: CDR1 SGHVS, CDR2 FNYEAQ. V was pared by 0 bases and J by 6 bases, with 8 bases between. Based on the CDR3 plus reference TRBV7-6 and TRBJ1-2, the full variable domain is GAGVSQSPRYKVTKRGQDVALRCDPISGHVSLYWYRQALGQGPEFLTYFNYEAQQDKSGLPNDRFSAERPEGSISTLTIQRTEQRDSAMYRCASSLAGRDGYTFGSGTRLTVV.

This chain links TRBV9 with TRBJ2-1, with 11 bases lining up with TRBD2. The CDR3 is 17 residues long. Trimming removed 0 bases from V and 0 bases from J; junction bases left unmatched: 2. Germline CDR1 is SGDLS and CDR2 is YYNGEE. Written as DNA, the CDR3 is TGTGCCAGCAGCGTAGGAACTAGCGGGAGCTCCTACAATGAGCAGTTCTTC. Amino acids: CASSVGTSGSSYNEQFF.

The chain has TRBV6-5 and TRBJ2-7, with 13 bases matching TRBD2. CDR1 is MNHEY and CDR2 is SVGAGI in the germline V gene. Germline trimming cut 6 bases from V and 6 bases from J; bases unmatched to any gene: 8. This CDR3 region has 15 residues. CDR3 DNA: TGTGCCAGCAGGGCGACTAGCGGGAGGTTGGTCGAGCAGTACTTC. Translation: CASRATSGRLVEQYF.

The rearrangement links TRBV6-5 to TRBJ2-1; 10 bases match TRBD1. Germline values: CDR1 MNHEY, CDR2 SVGAGI. CDR3 length equals 15 residues. V trimming: 2 bases; J trimming: 9 bases; junction bases outside the gene matches: 7. The CDR3 nucleotides read TGTGCCAGCAGTTACCAGGGGACAGGGGCTGGTGAGCAGTTCTTC. It yields the protein CASSYQGTGAGEQFF.

The rearrangement joins TRBV7-9 to TRBJ1-2, with D perhaps matching TRBD1 (5 bases). The germline V gene has CDR1 SEHNR and CDR2 FQNEAQ (reference sequence). The CDR3 spans 15 residues. V was shortened by 5 bases and J by 2 bases, with 15 bases between the two germline ends. The chain's CDR3 is CASSQIGQPNYGYTF. The CDR3 coding sequence is TGTGCCAGCAGCCAAATCGGACAACCCAACTATGGCTACACCTTC. Based on the CDR3 plus reference TRBV7-9 and TRBJ1-2, the full variable domain is DTGVSQNPRHKITKRGQNVTFRCDPISEHNRLYWYRQTLGQGPEFLTYFQNEAQLEKSRLLSDRFSAERPKGSFSTLEIQRTEQGDSAMYLCASSQIGQPNYGYTFGSGTRLTVV.